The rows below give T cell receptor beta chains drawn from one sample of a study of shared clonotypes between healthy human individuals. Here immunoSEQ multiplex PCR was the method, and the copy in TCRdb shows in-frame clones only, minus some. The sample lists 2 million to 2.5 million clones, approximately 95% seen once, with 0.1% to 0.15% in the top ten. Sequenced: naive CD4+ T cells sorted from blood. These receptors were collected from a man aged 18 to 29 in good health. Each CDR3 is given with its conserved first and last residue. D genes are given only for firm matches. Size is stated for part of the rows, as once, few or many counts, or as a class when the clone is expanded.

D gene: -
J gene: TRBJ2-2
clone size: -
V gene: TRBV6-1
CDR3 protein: CASTLVNTGELFF
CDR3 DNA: TGTGCCAGCACCTTGGTGAACACCGGGGAGCTGTTTTTT

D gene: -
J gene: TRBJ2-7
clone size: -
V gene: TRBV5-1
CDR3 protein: CASSFSPSGTIIYEQYF
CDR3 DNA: TGCGCCAGCAGCTTCTCCCCTTCCGGGACGATCATCTACGAGCAGTACTTC

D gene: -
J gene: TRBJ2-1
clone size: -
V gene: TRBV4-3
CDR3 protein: CASSQDLGLSEQFF
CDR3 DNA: TGCGCCAGCAGCCAAGATTTAGGGCTTTCCGAGCAGTTCTTC

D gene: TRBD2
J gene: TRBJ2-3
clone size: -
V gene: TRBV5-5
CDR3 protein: CASSLGGLGRTDTQYF
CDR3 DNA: TGTGCCAGCAGCTTGGGGGGACTAGGAAGAACAGATACGCAGTATTTT

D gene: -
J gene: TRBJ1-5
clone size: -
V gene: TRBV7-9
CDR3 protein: CASSPGPLSNQPQHF
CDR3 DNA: TGTGCCAGCAGCCCCGGACCGCTTAGCAATCAGCCCCAGCATTTT

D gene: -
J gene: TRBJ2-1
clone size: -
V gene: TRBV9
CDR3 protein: CASSVAGTGINYNEQFF
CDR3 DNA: TGTGCCAGCAGCGTAGCCGGAACAGGGATAAATTACAATGAGCAGTTCTTC

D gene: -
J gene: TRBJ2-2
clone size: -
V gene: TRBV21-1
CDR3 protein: CASSKHWDRANTGELFF
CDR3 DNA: TGTGCCAGCAGCAAACACTGGGACAGGGCGAACACCGGGGAGCTGTTTTTT

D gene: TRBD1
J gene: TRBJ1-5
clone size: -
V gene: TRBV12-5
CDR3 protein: CASGLVGDRDGNQPQHF
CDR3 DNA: TGTGCTAGTGGTTTGGTAGGGGACAGGGATGGCAATCAGCCCCAGCATTTT

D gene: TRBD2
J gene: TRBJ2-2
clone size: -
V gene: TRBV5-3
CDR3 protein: CATPSGRGTGELFF
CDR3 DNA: TGTGCAACCCCTAGCGGGAGGGGCACCGGGGAGCTGTTTTTT

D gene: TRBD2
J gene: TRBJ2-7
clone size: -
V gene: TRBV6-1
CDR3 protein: CASSVRSGGAGDEQYF
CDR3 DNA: TGTGCCAGCAGTGTGAGAAGCGGGGGGGCCGGGGACGAGCAGTACTTC

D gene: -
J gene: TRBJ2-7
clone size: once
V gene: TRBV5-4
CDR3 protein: CASSFAFGGGSHEQYF
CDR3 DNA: TGTGCCAGCAGCTTCGCCTTCGGCGGAGGGAGCCACGAGCAGTACTTC

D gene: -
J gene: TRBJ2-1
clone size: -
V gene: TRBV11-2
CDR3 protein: CASSLASIRDEQFF
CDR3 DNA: TGTGCCAGCAGCTTAGCGTCCATTAGAGATGAGCAGTTCTTC

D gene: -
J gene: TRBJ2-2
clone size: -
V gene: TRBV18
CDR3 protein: CASSPDLTGELFF
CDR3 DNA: TGTGCCAGCTCACCAGATTTGACCGGGGAGCTGTTTTTT

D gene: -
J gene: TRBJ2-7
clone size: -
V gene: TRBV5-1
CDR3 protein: CASSLETPTYEQYF
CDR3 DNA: TGCGCCAGCAGCTTGGAGACACCGACCTACGAGCAGTACTTC

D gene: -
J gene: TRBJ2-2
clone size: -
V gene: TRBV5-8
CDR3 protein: CASSPGSLTATGELFF
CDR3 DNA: TGTGCCAGCAGCCCCGGGAGTCTTACAGCGACCGGGGAGCTGTTTTTT

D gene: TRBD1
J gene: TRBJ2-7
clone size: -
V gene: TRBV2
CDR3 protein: CASSEQGAYEQYF
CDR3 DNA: TGTGCCAGCAGTGAACAGGGGGCTTACGAGCAGTACTTC

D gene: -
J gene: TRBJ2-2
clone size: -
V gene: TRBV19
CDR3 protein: CASSIDAHHAGELFF
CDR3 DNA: TGTGCCAGTAGTATAGATGCGCACCACGCCGGGGAGCTGTTTTTT